These 30 T cell receptor beta chains came from one sample sequenced in a study of lymphopenia after photon versus proton radiotherapy. Libraries were prepared by immunoSEQ multiplex PCR; TCRdb keeps only in-frame clonotypes and omits some of them. The sample lists 42,000 or so clones; over 80% were seen once. This sample comprised peripheral blood, obtained from a patient treated with proton-based radiotherapy. Every receptor here comes from a woman in her 70s with pancreatic cancer.

The chain recombines TRBV5-1 with TRBJ1-3; 8 bases are a match to TRBD1. The V gene's germline CDR1 is SGHRS and CDR2 YFSETQ. V lost 3 bases and J lost 0; bases outside the gene matches: 11. This CDR3 has 18 amino acids. This CDR3 is CASSSTGVLLSSGNTIYF. In nucleotides, the CDR3 is TGCGCCAGCAGCTCGACAGGGGTGCTCCTGAGCTCTGGAAACACCATATATTTT.

This rearrangement joins TRBV18 to TRBJ2-2; perhaps TRBD1 as D (5 bases). This CDR3 is 17 amino acids long. V gave up 2 bases and J gave up 3 bases, with 16 bases separating them. Germline V gene sequence: CDR1 KGHSH, CDR2 LQKENI. CDR3 DNA: TGTGCCAGCTCACCAATTCCGTGGGGCCCGGACACCGGGGAGCTGTTTTTT. Amino acids: CASSPIPWGPDTGELFF.

J is TRBJ2-7 and V is TRBV30; TRBD2 matches 7 bases. The CDR3 loop spans 12 amino acids. V lost 5 bases, J lost 4 bases, and 5 bases stayed unmatched. Germline values: CDR1 GTSNPN, CDR2 SVGIG (reference sequence). The CDR3 region is CAWDGRGYEQYF. CDR3 in DNA: TGTGCCTGGGATGGGCGGGGGTACGAGCAGTACTTC.

CDR3 in amino acids: CASSQDGTGVYNEQFF. The DNA of the CDR3 is TGTGCCAGCAGCCAAGATGGGACAGGGGTTTACAATGAGCAGTTCTTC. V usage is TRBV4-2 and J usage is TRBJ2-1; 10 bases fit TRBD1. Germline CDR1 and CDR2: LGHNA and YNFKEQ. The CDR3 length is 16 residues. J lost 4 bases, V lost 0 bases, and 3 bases had no gene match.

The CDR3 spells CSGAEGRRNEKLFF. The CDR3 nucleotides are TGCAGCGGGGCGGAGGGAAGGCGAAATGAAAAACTGTTTTTT. V is TRBV29-1 and J is TRBJ1-4; D is ambiguous. The CDR3 is 14 amino acids. Deletions cut 7 bases from V and 5 bases from J, with 17 bases between. Germline V gene lookup returns CDR1 SQVTM and CDR2 ANQGSEA.

CDR3 loop: CAISDRTSGRQHVSTDTQYF. CDR3 coding DNA: TGTGCCATCAGTGACAGAACTAGCGGGAGGCAACATGTTTCCACAGATACGCAGTATTTT. The V call is TRBV10-3, the J call TRBJ2-3; 12 positions match TRBD2. The CDR3 totals 20 residues. Germline trimming cut 3 bases from V and 2 bases from J; bases unmatched to any gene: 15. Germline V gene lookup returns CDR1 ENHRY and CDR2 SYGVKD.

This chain uses TRBV27 with TRBJ2-5, with 10 positions matching TRBD2. CDR1 and CDR2 (germline): MNHEY, SMNVEV (reference sequence). This CDR3 spans 13 amino acids. V was pared by 9 bases and J by 5 bases, with 6 bases of the junction left unmatched. The CDR3 sequence is CASRRTSGETQYF. CDR3 in DNA: TGTGCCAGTCGTCGGACTAGCGGTGAGACCCAGTACTTC.

The genes are TRBV28 and TRBJ2-1; D is possibly TRBD1 (6 bases). This CDR3 is built from 12 residues. Per the germline V gene, CDR1 is MDHEN and CDR2 is SYDVKM. The germline V and J ends were trimmed by 2 bases and 13 bases, with 12 bases remaining between them. The CDR3 sequence is CASSLAPRGQFF. The CDR3, as DNA: TGTGCCAGCAGTTTAGCCCCCAGGGGCCAGTTCTTC.

CDR3 nucleotide sequence: TGTGCCAGCAGTGAAGGCCGACTAGCGGGGTTGCAGTACTTC. Residues: CASSEGRLAGLQYF. The rearrangement links TRBV6-1 to TRBJ2-7; 11 nucleotides line up with TRBD2. This CDR3 spans 14 amino acids. From germline, CDR1 is MNHNS and CDR2 SASEGT. V lost 1 base and J lost 9; bases outside the gene matches: 5.

The rearrangement links TRBV28 to TRBJ1-5; the D is unclear. The CDR3 is made up of 14 amino acids. Germline V CDR1 and CDR2: MDHEN, SYDVKM. Trimming took 4 bases from V and 4 from J, leaving 11 bases between them. The CDR3 bases are TGTGCCAGCAGTTACGGACCCCTGAATCAGCCCCAGCATTTT. This gives the protein CASSYGPLNQPQHF.

This rearrangement joins TRBV7-2 to TRBJ2-1; 10 bases line up with TRBD2. The V and J ends lost 5 bases and 9 bases, in that order; junction bases with no gene match: 16. Germline CDR1 SGHTA, CDR2 FQGNSA. This CDR3 spans 17 amino acids. CDR3 nucleotide sequence: TGTGCCAGCAGCAGCCACGGACTAGCGGACATACAAGGTGAGCAGTTCTTC. As protein: CASSSHGLADIQGEQFF.

The chain combines TRBV19 with TRBJ2-7; D ambiguous. The V end was cut by 4 bases, the J end by 3 bases, with 10 bases between. The CDR3 is 13 amino acids. Per germline, CDR1 LNHDA and CDR2 SQIVND (reference sequence). The CDR3 loop is CASSTQGYYEQYF. The CDR3, as DNA: TGTGCCAGTAGTACACAAGGATACTACGAGCAGTACTTC. Full variable domain (rest looked up from reference TRBV19 and TRBJ2-7): DGGITQSPKYLFRKEGQNVTLSCEQNLNHDAMYWYRQDPGQGLRLIYYSQIVNDFQKGDIAEGYSVSREKKESFPLTVTSAQKNPTAFYLCASSTQGYYEQYFGPGTRLTVT.

The rearrangement uses TRBV7-6 and TRBJ1-4; TRBD1 agrees at 9 bases. V dropped 5 bases and J dropped 5; count of bases not matched to a gene: 9. In germline, CDR1 is SGHVS, CDR2 FNYEAQ. The CDR3 extends over 16 amino acids. The chain's CDR3 is CASSLLIGTGNEKLFF. The CDR3 DNA is TGTGCCAGCAGCCTCCTCATAGGGACAGGGAATGAAAAACTGTTTTTT.

CDR3 nucleotide sequence: TGTGCCAGCAGTTTAGGTAGGGAAGAGACCCAGTACTTC. Translated, it gives CASSLGREETQYF. The chain has TRBV28 and TRBJ2-5; D gene ambiguous. The germline V gene has CDR1 MDHEN and CDR2 SYDVKM. Trimming pared 2 bases from V and 3 bases from J, leaving 7 bases between. CDR3 length: 13 residues.

In this sample, this clone turned up a few times. The genes are TRBV7-1 and TRBJ2-7, with D perhaps matching TRBD1 (6 bases). TRBV7-1 is an ORF, with its function uncertain. Trimming stripped 4 bases from V and 6 bases from J, with 10 bases between. The CDR3 covers 12 residues. The CDR3 nucleotides read TGTGCCAGCAGCTTGGGGGCGCCCGAGCAGTACTTC. The encoded protein is CASSLGAPEQYF.

The V and J genes are TRBV2 and TRBJ1-4; TRBD1 aligns across 7 bases. Germline V lookup: CDR1 SNHLY, CDR2 FYNNEI. V was clipped by 5 bases and J by 7 bases; unmatched bases: 7. This CDR3 comprises 14 residues. Here the CDR3 reads CASSIQGMGEKLFF. CDR3 in DNA: TGTGCCAGCAGTATACAGGGGATGGGTGAAAAACTGTTTTTT.

The CDR3 sequence: CASSRLADRTDTQYF. The DNA for the CDR3 is TGCGCCAGCAGCCGACTAGCGGATCGCACAGATACGCAGTATTTT. The V call is TRBV5-1, the J call TRBJ2-3; TRBD2 aligns across 9 bases. The trim removed 4 bases at V and 1 base at J, leaving 4 bases unmatched. Germline CDR1 reads SGHRS; CDR2 reads YFSETQ. This CDR3 has 15 residues.

This clone was found once. The chain carries TRBV7-9 and TRBJ2-2, with unresolved D. Germline CDR1 reads SEHNR; CDR2 reads FQNEAQ (reference sequence). V was cut by 7 bases and J by 0 bases, with 15 bases left in between. There are 16 residues in the CDR3. The CDR3, as DNA: TGTGCCAGCACCCCCTTAAGCTTGGCGAACACCGGGGAGCTGTTTTTT. It yields the protein CASTPLSLANTGELFF.

The chain uses TRBV30 and TRBJ2-7, with 8 positions matching TRBD2. The ends lost 6 bases at V and 4 bases at J; junction bases unmatched: 5. The length of the CDR3 is 12 residues. Germline V gene lookup returns CDR1 GTSNPN and CDR2 SVGIG (reference sequence). The CDR3 nucleotides read TGTGCCTGCTCTGGCGGGAGGTACGAGCAGTACTTC. Translating gives CACSGGRYEQYF.

V is TRBV27 and J is TRBJ2-2; 10 nucleotides line up with TRBD1. Looked up from germline, CDR1 is MNHEY and CDR2 is SMNVEV (reference sequence). J was trimmed by 6 bases and V by 9 bases; bases with no gene match: 13. The CDR3 has 16 residues. The CDR3: CASWDPGTGVSGELFF. The CDR3 region has the DNA TGTGCCAGTTGGGACCCCGGGACAGGGGTATCCGGGGAGCTGTTTTTT.

This sequence joins TRBV5-4 and TRBJ1-4, with 9 nucleotides matching TRBD1. Looked up from germline, CDR1 is SGHNT and CDR2 is YYREEE (reference sequence). Losses at the gene ends were 4 bases for V and 0 bases for J; bases not matched to a gene: 4. CDR3 length: 16 amino acids. The CDR3 spells CASSLQGAATNEKLFF. DNA for the CDR3: TGTGCCAGCAGCCTACAGGGGGCTGCAACTAATGAAAAACTGTTTTTT.

This chain links TRBV5-1 with TRBJ2-1; 8 nucleotides align to TRBD2. V trimming: 4 bases; J trimming: 6 bases; junction bases outside the gene matches: 15. The CDR3 is 17 amino acids. Germline V gene sequence: CDR1 SGHRS, CDR2 YFSETQ. The CDR3 here is CASSRGGGAGVGNEQFF. The CDR3, as DNA: TGCGCCAGCAGCAGGGGGGGAGGAGCGGGAGTTGGCAATGAGCAGTTCTTC.

The CDR3 sequence is CASRGTAGSTQYF. DNA for the CDR3: TGTGCCAGCAGAGGAACCGCGGGGAGTACGCAGTATTTT. The J gene is TRBJ2-3, the V gene TRBV6-5; possibly TRBD2 for D (6 bases). The CDR3 runs to 13 residues. In germline, CDR1 is MNHEY, CDR2 SVGAGI. With 6 bases removed from V and 8 bases from J, the gap between germline ends came to 15 bases.

This sequence joins TRBV27 and TRBJ1-1; no firm D call. CDR3 length: 13 amino acids. V shed 6 bases and J shed 0 bases, with 8 bases lying between them. Germline V CDR1 and CDR2: MNHEY, SMNVEV (reference sequence). The CDR3 DNA sequence: TGTGCCAGCAGCGACTCAGTGAACACTGAAGCTTTCTTT. This codes for CASSDSVNTEAFF.

V gene TRBV5-1 combines with J gene TRBJ1-2; D may be TRBD1 (6 bases). Germline loops: CDR1 SGHRS, CDR2 YFSETQ. This CDR3 has 15 amino acids. Trimming took 0 bases from V and 4 from J, leaving 13 bases between them. CDR3 protein: CASSLAPGQSYGYTF. In nucleotides, the CDR3 is TGCGCCAGCAGCTTGGCTCCCGGACAGAGCTATGGCTACACCTTC. The full variable domain, completed using reference TRBV5-1 and TRBJ1-2, is KAGVTQTPRYLIKTRGQQVTLSCSPISGHRSVSWYQQTPGQGLQFLFEYFSETQRNKGNFPGRFSGRQFSNSRSEMNVSTLELGDSALYLCASSLAPGQSYGYTFGSGTRLTVV.

The chain links TRBV2 to TRBJ1-1, with D unclear. The V gene lost 2 bases and the J gene lost 4 bases, with 11 bases spanning the gap. The length of the CDR3 is 14 residues. The germline V gene encodes CDR1 SNHLY and CDR2 FYNNEI. This CDR3 reads CASSERAGSTEAFF. DNA for the CDR3: TGTGCCAGCAGTGAACGCGCGGGGAGCACTGAAGCTTTCTTT.

The CDR3 DNA is TGCAGCGTTGTAAGGGACTTAGAAGCTTTCTTT. Protein product: CSVVRDLEAFF. The chain links TRBV29-1 to TRBJ1-1; maybe TRBD1 (5 bases). CDR1 and CDR2 (germline): SQVTM, ANQGSEA. Trimming removed 4 bases at V and 8 bases at J, with 11 bases between. The CDR3 contains 11 residues.

This clone was counted a few times. The chain uses TRBV19 and TRBJ1-4; D is uncertain. Trimming left V 3 bases short and J 7 bases short, with 15 bases between. The length of the CDR3 is 15 residues. Germline V gene sequence: CDR1 LNHDA, CDR2 SQIVND (reference sequence). CDR3 nucleotides: TGTGCCAGTAGTATCGGTCGGGAGGTTGGTGAAAAACTGTTTTTT. It is translated as CASSIGREVGEKLFF.

The chain employs TRBV5-6 and TRBJ2-1; 8 bases are shared with TRBD1. J was trimmed by 9 bases and V by 4 bases; bases with no gene match: 9. Germline CDR1 is SGHDT and CDR2 is YYEEEE. The CDR3 is made up of 14 amino acids. DNA of the CDR3: TGTGCCAGCAGCATCAGGGGGCCTAGTAGTGAGCAGTTCTTC. As protein: CASSIRGPSSEQFF.

This clone was seen only a few times. V and J are TRBV28 and TRBJ2-1; D uncertain. The ends were cut back, 6 bases at V and 0 bases at J, with 6 bases in the middle. CDR3 size: 13 residues. Germline V lookup: CDR1 MDHEN, CDR2 SYDVKM. In DNA, the CDR3 is TGTGCCAGCAGCTGGAGCTCCTACAATGAGCAGTTCTTC. This gives the protein CASSWSSYNEQFF.